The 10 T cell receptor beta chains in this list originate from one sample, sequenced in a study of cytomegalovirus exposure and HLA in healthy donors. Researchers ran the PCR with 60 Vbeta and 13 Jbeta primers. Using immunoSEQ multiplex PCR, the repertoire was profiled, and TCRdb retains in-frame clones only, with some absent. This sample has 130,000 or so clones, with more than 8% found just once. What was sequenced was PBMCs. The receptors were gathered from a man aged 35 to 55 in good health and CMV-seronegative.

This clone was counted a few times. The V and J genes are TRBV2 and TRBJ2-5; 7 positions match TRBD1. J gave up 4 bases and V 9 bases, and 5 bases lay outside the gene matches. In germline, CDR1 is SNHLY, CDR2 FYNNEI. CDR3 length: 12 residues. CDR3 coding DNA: TGTGCCAGTGGGACAGAAGGAGAGACCCAGTACTTC. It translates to CASGTEGETQYF.

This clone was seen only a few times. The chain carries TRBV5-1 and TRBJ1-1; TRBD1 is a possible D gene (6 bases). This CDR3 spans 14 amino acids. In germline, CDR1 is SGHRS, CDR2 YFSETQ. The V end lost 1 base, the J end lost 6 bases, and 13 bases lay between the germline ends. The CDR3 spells CASSLSVYRAEAFF. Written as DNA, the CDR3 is TGCGCCAGCAGCTTGTCTGTTTACAGGGCTGAAGCTTTCTTT.

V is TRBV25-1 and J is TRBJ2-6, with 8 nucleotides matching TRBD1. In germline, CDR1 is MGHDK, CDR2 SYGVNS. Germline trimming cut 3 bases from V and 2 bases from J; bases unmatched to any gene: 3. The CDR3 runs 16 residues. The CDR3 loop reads CASSEAGGAGANVLTF. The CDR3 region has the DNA TGTGCCAGCAGTGAGGCAGGGGGCGCTGGGGCCAACGTCCTGACTTTC.

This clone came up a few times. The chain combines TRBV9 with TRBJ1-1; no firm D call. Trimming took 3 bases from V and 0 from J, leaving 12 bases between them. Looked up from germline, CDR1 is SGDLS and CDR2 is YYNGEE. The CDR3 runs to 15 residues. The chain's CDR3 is CASSAAPGLNTEAFF. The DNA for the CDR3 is TGTGCCAGCAGCGCCGCCCCGGGATTGAACACTGAAGCTTTCTTT. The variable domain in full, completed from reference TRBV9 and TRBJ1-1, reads DSGVTQTPKHLITATGQRVTLRCSPRSGDLSVYWYQQSLDQGLQFLIQYYNGEERAKGNILERFSAQQFPDLHSELNLSSLELGDSALYFCASSAAPGLNTEAFFGQGTRLTVV.

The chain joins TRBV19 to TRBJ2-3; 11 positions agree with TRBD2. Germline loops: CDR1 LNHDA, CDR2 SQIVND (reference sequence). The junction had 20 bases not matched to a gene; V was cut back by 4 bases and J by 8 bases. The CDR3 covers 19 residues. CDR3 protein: CASSTPTSGATRHIGTQYF. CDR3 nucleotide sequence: TGTGCCAGTAGTACTCCGACTAGCGGGGCGACGAGACATATAGGTACGCAGTATTTT.

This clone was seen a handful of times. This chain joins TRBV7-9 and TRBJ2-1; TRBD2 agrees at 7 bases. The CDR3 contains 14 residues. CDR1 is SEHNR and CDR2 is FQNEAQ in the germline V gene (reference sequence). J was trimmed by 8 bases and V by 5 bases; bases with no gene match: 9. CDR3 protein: CASSPTGTKDEQFF. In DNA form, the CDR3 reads TGTGCCAGCAGCCCTACCGGGACTAAGGATGAGCAGTTCTTC.

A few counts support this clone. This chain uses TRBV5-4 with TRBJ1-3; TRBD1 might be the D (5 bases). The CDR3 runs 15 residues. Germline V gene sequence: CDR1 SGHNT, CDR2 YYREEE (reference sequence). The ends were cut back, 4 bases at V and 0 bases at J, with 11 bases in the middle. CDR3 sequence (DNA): TGTGCCAGCAGCCAGCCCGGGGGCTCTGGAAACACCATATATTTT. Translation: CASSQPGGSGNTIYF.

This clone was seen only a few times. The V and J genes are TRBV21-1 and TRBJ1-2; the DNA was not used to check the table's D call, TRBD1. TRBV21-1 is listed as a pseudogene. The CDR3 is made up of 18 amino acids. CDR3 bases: TGTGCCAGCAGCTATCTATGGGCAGGGGGACCCTGTGGCTATGGCTACACCTTC. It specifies CASSYLWAGGPCGYGYTF.

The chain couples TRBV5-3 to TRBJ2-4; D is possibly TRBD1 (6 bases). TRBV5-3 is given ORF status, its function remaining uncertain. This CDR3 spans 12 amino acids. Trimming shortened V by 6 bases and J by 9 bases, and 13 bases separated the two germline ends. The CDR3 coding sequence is TGTGCCAGAACCTATCTACAGGGCATTCAGTACTTC. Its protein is CARTYLQGIQYF.

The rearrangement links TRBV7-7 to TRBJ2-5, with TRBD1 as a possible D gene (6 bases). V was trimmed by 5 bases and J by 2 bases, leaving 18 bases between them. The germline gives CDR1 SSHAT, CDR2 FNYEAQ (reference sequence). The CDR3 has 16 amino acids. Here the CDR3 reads CASSVTLKTGQETQYF. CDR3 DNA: TGTGCCAGCAGCGTAACCCTCAAGACAGGTCAAGAGACCCAGTACTTC.